This T cell receptor beta chain originates from a study of blood T cells in healthy people across ages. This clonotype came up a few times. A second about 7 to 12 cycle PCR used barcoded and J-beta primers. Each CDR3 protein is one row after TCRdb ran MiXCR on the 5' RACE reads. The sample holds some 1.7 million distinct CDR3 sequences; 25% to 30% are singletons and the top ten take around 7.7%. V gave up 2 bases and J gave up 5 bases, with 15 bases separating them. This CDR3 spans 15 amino acids. The specimen was blood. The chain carries TRBV12-3 or TRBV12-4 and TRBJ1-1, with D possibly matching TRBD1 (6 bases). The sequence was collected from a woman younger than 45 in good health. CDR3 DNA: TGTGCCAGCAGTTTATCACAGGGAAGGAGGACTGAAGCTTTCTTT. It yields the protein CASSLSQGRRTEAFF.